These T cell receptor beta chains were read from a single sample in a study of response to subunit inactivated influenza vaccine. Via MiXCR, TCRdb re-called the RT-PCR reads, giving one row per CDR3 protein. The sample contains 650,000 to 850,000 distinct CDR3 sequences, over 11% of which appear only once. This specimen was PBMCs from blood, taken roughly 15 days before vaccination. These receptors all come from a man aged 45-60 years who received an inactivated influenza vaccine. Each CDR3 is given with its conserved first and last residue. The order of the fields is clone size, D gene, V gene, J gene, CDR3 protein, CDR3 DNA. A D gene is named only where the DNA matches it firmly. Only part of the rows carry a size: once, few, many, or a class if the clone is expanded.

size: .
D: .
V: TRBV20-1
J: TRBJ2-2
CDR3: CSAIGNTGELFF
DNA: TGCAGTGCTATAGGGAACACCGGGGAGCTGTTTTTT

size: few
D: .
V: TRBV11-3
J: TRBJ2-1
CDR3: CASSLAGNEGEQFF
DNA: TGTGCCAGCAGCTTAGCTGGAAACGAGGGAGAGCAGTTCTTC

size: few
D: .
V: TRBV4-1
J: TRBJ1-2
CDR3: CASSQEPGATNYGYTF
DNA: TGCGCCAGCAGCCAAGAACCGGGGGCCACCAACTATGGCTACACCTTC

size: .
D: TRBD2
V: TRBV28
J: TRBJ2-1
CDR3: CASSLWASGYNEQFF
DNA: TGTGCCAGCAGTTTATGGGCTAGCGGTTACAATGAGCAGTTCTTC

size: .
D: TRBD1
V: TRBV11-3
J: TRBJ2-2
CDR3: CASSFDRGDTGELFF
DNA: TGTGCCAGCAGCTTCGACAGGGGGGACACCGGGGAGCTGTTTTTT

size: few
D: .
V: TRBV28
J: TRBJ2-7
CDR3: CASSSTQGFEQYF
DNA: TGTGCCAGCAGTTCGACACAGGGTTTCGAGCAGTACTTC

size: .
D: .
V: TRBV20-1
J: TRBJ2-1
CDR3: CSASSTGGNEQFF
DNA: TGCAGTGCCTCATCTACCGGGGGCAATGAGCAGTTCTTC

size: .
D: .
V: TRBV4-3
J: TRBJ2-7
CDR3: CASSQVLRDKEQCF
DNA: TGCGCCAGCAGCCAAGTGCTCCGAGACAAGGAGCAGTGCTTC

size: few
D: TRBD2
V: TRBV7-2
J: TRBJ2-7
CDR3: CASSSARLAGIYEQYF
DNA: TGTGCCAGCAGCTCGGCGAGGCTAGCGGGAATATACGAGCAGTACTTC

size: few
D: .
V: TRBV10-3
J: TRBJ2-5
CDR3: CAIAAGGETQYF
DNA: TGTGCCATCGCGGCAGGTGGGGAGACCCAGTACTTC

size: few
D: .
V: TRBV6-2/TRBV6-3
J: TRBJ2-3
CDR3: CASSYRGRMGTDTQYF
DNA: TGTGCCAGCAGTTACCGGGGGAGGATGGGGACAGATACGCAGTATTTT

size: few
D: TRBD2
V: TRBV20-1
J: TRBJ2-1
CDR3: CSAQLAGGWEQFF
DNA: TGCAGTGCTCAACTAGCGGGGGGATGGGAGCAGTTCTTC

size: .
D: .
V: TRBV20-1
J: TRBJ2-3
CDR3: CSALGTSSTDTQYF
DNA: TGCAGTGCTTTGGGAACCTCTAGCACAGATACGCAGTATTTT

size: many
D: TRBD2
V: TRBV18
J: TRBJ2-7
CDR3: CASSGGELSSYEQYF
DNA: TGTGCCAGCTCGGGAGGGGAGTTGAGCTCCTACGAGCAGTACTTC

size: many
D: .
V: TRBV15
J: TRBJ2-2
CDR3: CATSSPEGRSNTGELFF
DNA: TGTGCCACCAGCAGCCCGGAGGGGAGATCGAACACCGGGGAGCTGTTTTTT

size: .
D: TRBD1
V: TRBV7-2
J: TRBJ2-3
CDR3: CASSSSGTGGDTQYF
DNA: TGTGCCAGCAGTTCTTCCGGGACAGGGGGAGATACGCAGTATTTT

size: .
D: .
V: TRBV6-1
J: TRBJ2-1
CDR3: CASRRQAANEQFF
DNA: TGTGCCAGCAGAAGACAGGCTGCTAATGAGCAGTTCTTC

size: many
D: .
V: TRBV28
J: TRBJ2-7
CDR3: CASSPNWGEQYF
DNA: TGTGCCAGCAGTCCCAATTGGGGGGAGCAGTACTTC

size: few
D: TRBD1
V: TRBV6-5
J: TRBJ1-1
CDR3: CASSSPQGRMNTEAFF
DNA: TGTGCCAGCAGTTCCCCACAGGGGCGCATGAACACTGAAGCTTTCTTT